Each of the 8 T cell receptor beta chains below was sequenced from the same sample in a study of early T cells in non-severe SARS-CoV-2 infection. TCRdb re-derived calls from the 5' RACE reads in MiXCR, one entry per CDR3 protein. This repertoire shows around 32,000 distinct CDR3 sequences, 5.7% found once; its top ten account for less than 6%. The specimen sequenced was whole blood. The receptor set was obtained from an adult who was a healthcare worker with PCR-confirmed SARS-CoV-2 infection or an uninfected control (not recorded which).

Many counts were recorded for this clonotype. This sequence joins TRBV7-2 and TRBJ1-6, with 10 bases that match TRBD1. V was pared by 4 bases and J by 10 bases, with 4 bases of the junction left unmatched. The CDR3 loop spans 14 amino acids. CDR1 is SGHTA, CDR2 FQGNSA, per germline. Written as DNA, the CDR3 is TGTGCCAGCAGCTGGGGACAGGGGACCTCACCCCTCCACTTT. Protein: CASSWGQGTSPLHF.

This clonotype was seen many times. A junction boundary mismatches the germline segment, possibly from a read error. This chain connects TRBV7-7 to TRBJ2-5; the D gene is possibly TRBD1 (5 bases). Germline V gene lookup returns CDR1 SSHAT and CDR2 FNYEAQ (reference sequence). The CDR3 extends over 13 amino acids. CDR3 sequence: CASSPQGRATQYF. In nucleotides, the CDR3 is TGTGCTAGCAGCCCCCAGGGTCGGGCGACCCAGTACTTC. The variable domain in full, with the rest retrieved from reference TRBV7-7 and TRBJ2-5, is GAGVSQSPRYKVTKRGQDVTLRCDPISSHATLYWYQQALGQGPEFLTYFNYEAQPDKSGLPSDRFSAERPEGSISTLTIQRTEQRDSAMYRCASSPQGRATQYFGPGTRLLVL.

This clonotype occurred many times. V gene TRBV5-1 combines with J gene TRBJ2-3; TRBD2 might be the D (5 bases). CDR3 length equals 13 residues. Looked up from germline, CDR1 is SGHRS and CDR2 is YFSETQ. Trimming pared 6 bases from V and 2 bases from J, leaving 10 bases between. The CDR3 bases are TGCGCCAGCACCGACGGGGACACAGATACGCAGTATTTT. Its protein product is CASTDGDTDTQYF.

The chain carries TRBV5-1 and TRBJ2-3; D uncertain. The CDR3 totals 12 residues. Trimming took off 2 bases at V and 5 bases at J, with 6 bases between the two ends. Germline loops: CDR1 SGHRS, CDR2 YFSETQ. Here the CDR3 reads CASSFDGDTQYF. CDR3 DNA sequence: TGCGCCAGCAGCTTCGACGGAGATACGCAGTATTTT.

This clonotype was seen ten or more times. This chain joins TRBV10-3 and TRBJ2-4; either TRBD1 or TRBD2 may fit D (6 bases each). The CDR3 totals 17 residues. Trimming took off 2 bases at V and 3 bases at J, with 17 bases between the two ends. Germline V CDR1 and CDR2: ENHRY, SYGVKD. CDR3 sequence: CAISEPGHRLGKNIQYF. CDR3 in DNA: TGTGCCATCAGTGAGCCGGGACACCGACTAGGCAAAAACATTCAGTACTTC.

The gene calls are TRBV29-1 and TRBJ2-1; a weak D match, TRBD2 (5 bases). V lost 7 bases to trimming and J lost 5 bases, with 15 bases between them. CDR3 size: 13 residues. Per germline, CDR1 SQVTM and CDR2 ANQGSEA. CDR3 nucleotides: TGCAGCGGGCGTAAGAGGGCGGACAATGAGCAGTTCTTC. This gives the protein CSGRKRADNEQFF.

This clonotype was seen ten or more times. The chain has TRBV28 and TRBJ2-6; weak D call: TRBD1 (6 bases). The CDR3 has 15 residues. Trimming removed 4 bases at V and 5 bases at J, with 12 bases between. Germline-derived CDR1 and CDR2 are MDHEN and SYDVKM. CDR3 DNA sequence: TGTGCCAGCAGTTCTCCGGGACAAAGGGCCAACGTCCTGACTTTC. Translation: CASSSPGQRANVLTF. The full variable domain, in which reference TRBV28 and TRBJ2-6 provide the parts outside the CDR3, is DVKVTQSSRYLVKRTGEKVFLECVQDMDHENMFWYRQDPGLGLRLIYFSYDVKMKEKGDIPEGYSVSREKKERFSLILESASTNQTSMYLCASSSPGQRANVLTFGAGSRLTVL.

The table lists this clonotype with many counts. This CDR3 reads CASSQVYEQYF. In DNA form, the CDR3 reads TGTGCCAGCAGCCAGGTTTACGAGCAGTACTTC. V gene TRBV12-3 or TRBV12-4 combines with J gene TRBJ2-7; D gene unclear. This CDR3 is 11 amino acids long. Trimming took 6 bases from V and 4 from J, leaving 7 bases between them.